This T cell receptor beta chain was retrieved from a study of T cells in Graves' hyperthyroidism and ophthalmopathy. Study-level results: Among thyroid clonotypes expanded above 0.001, most also appeared in blood.

Notes on this clonotype: The target antigen is unknown.

No ophthalmopathy progression within 18 months constituted stable Graves' hyperthyroidism. Criteria for exclusion of patients were uncontrolled infection, other autoimmune disease, pregnancy or lactation. V lost 2 bases to trimming and J lost 5 bases; unmatched junction nucleotides: 17. CDR1 and CDR2 (germline): SEHNR, FQNEAQ (reference sequence). CDR3 length equals 21 residues. Researchers took RNA transcripts and amplified the TCR beta CDR3 regions from them. RT-PCR in the first round (using the HTBI primer set) targeted the TCR CDR3. TCRdb re-called the multiplex PCR reads with MiXCR, one entry per CDR3 protein. There are about 420,000 distinct CDR3 sequences in the sample; 15% to 18% occur only once, and approximately 14% lies in the top ten.

The sample consisted of blood. This chain uses TRBV7-9 with TRBJ2-1; 14 bases fit TRBD2. The sequence came from a woman aged 18-29 years with Graves' hyperthyroidism. The CDR3 spells CASSLRPGLAGEWDRNNEQFF. In nucleotides, the CDR3 is TGTGCCAGCAGCTTACGGCCGGGACTAGCGGGAGAGTGGGACCGGAACAATGAGCAGTTCTTC.